Below are 30 T cell receptor beta chains sequenced from a single sample in a study of preoperative IRX-2 immunotherapy in early breast cancer. Treatment meaning: preoperative locoregional IRX-2 cytokine immunotherapy. The table came from immunoSEQ multiplex PCR; TCRdb's copy has only in-frame clones and leaves some out. The table records approximately 24,000 clones, 85% to 90% of them present only once. The sequences come from tumor tissue, collected after IRX-2 immunotherapy. The receptors stem from a human donor with breast cancer.

The chain couples TRBV27 to TRBJ2-7, with TRBD1 identical over 9 bases. The CDR3 spans 14 residues. Trimming cost V 4 bases and J 5 bases; bases outside gene matches: 6. Germline CDR1 MNHEY, CDR2 SMNVEV (reference sequence). CDR3 protein: CASSYTGGMDEQYF. The DNA of the CDR3 is TGTGCCAGCAGTTATACAGGGGGCATGGACGAGCAGTACTTC.

This clone was detected only once. The CDR3, as DNA: TGTGCCAGCAGCTCGGCCCCTCACTATGGCTACACCTTC. It is translated as CASSSAPHYGYTF. The chain employs TRBV5-6 and TRBJ1-2; no definite D call. This CDR3 is 13 amino acids long. Trimming took 3 bases from V and 3 from J, leaving 9 bases between them. Germline V gene data show CDR1 as SGHDT and CDR2 as YYEEEE.

This sequence joins TRBV6-5 and TRBJ1-6; TRBD1 is a possible D gene (6 bases). V lost 1 base to trimming and J lost 8 bases, with 15 bases between them. This CDR3 region has 16 residues. Germline CDR1 reads MNHEY; CDR2 reads SVGAGI. CDR3 DNA: TGTGCCAGCAGTTACTGGTCGGACAGACCGGATTCACCCCTCCACTTT. Translated: CASSYWSDRPDSPLHF.

This clone came up once. The chain joins TRBV27 to TRBJ2-2; 10 bases agree with TRBD2. Per the germline V gene, CDR1 is MNHEY and CDR2 is SMNVEV (reference sequence). With 4 bases clipped from V and 7 bases from J, the junction kept 6 bases outside the gene matches. The CDR3 length is 15 residues. The CDR3 bases are TGTGCCAGCAGTTCCCCTAGCGGGAGTCACGGGGAGCTGTTTTTT. Translation: CASSSPSGSHGELFF.

J is TRBJ2-6 and V is TRBV6-6; 9 bases map to TRBD1. CDR1 MNHNY and CDR2 SVGAGI come from the germline V gene (reference sequence). Trimming removed 4 bases from V and 5 bases from J; junction bases left unmatched: 3. The CDR3 length is 15 residues. The CDR3 reads CASSSGQGRANVLTF. CDR3 DNA: TGTGCCAGCAGTTCGGGACAGGGTAGGGCCAACGTCCTGACTTTC.

V usage is TRBV6-1 and J usage is TRBJ2-1; D is perhaps TRBD2 (8 bases). With 6 bases removed from V and 7 bases from J, the gap between germline ends came to 16 bases. The CDR3 contains 14 residues. Germline CDR1 and CDR2: MNHNS and SASEGT. Here the CDR3 DNA reads TGTGCCAGCAGGGGGGGACAGCGGGGGAATGAGCAGTTCTTC. Translated: CASRGGQRGNEQFF.

The J gene is TRBJ2-7, the V gene TRBV18, with D possibly being TRBD2 (5 bases). Deletions cut 5 bases from V and 0 bases from J, with 17 bases between. CDR1 is KGHSH and CDR2 is LQKENI in the germline V gene. CDR3 length: 16 amino acids. The CDR3 region has the DNA TGTGCCAGCTCAGTATCCTTTGGGGAGAGCTCCTACGAGCAGTACTTC. This sequence encodes CASSVSFGESSYEQYF.

This clone was counted a few times. J is TRBJ2-7 and V is TRBV19; TRBD1 matches 8 bases. The CDR3 extends over 12 amino acids. Germline CDR1 reads LNHDA; CDR2 reads SQIVND (reference sequence). V dropped 10 bases and J dropped 4; count of bases not matched to a gene: 6. Written as DNA, the CDR3 is TGTGCCACCCAGGGGGCGTTATACGAGCAGTACTTC. Amino acids: CATQGALYEQYF.

The V and J genes are TRBV5-6 and TRBJ1-5; the match to TRBD1 covers 9 bases. The CDR3 runs to 17 residues. The germline gives CDR1 SGHDT, CDR2 YYEEEE. The ends lost 4 bases at V and 7 bases at J; junction bases unmatched: 15. The CDR3 loop reads CASSPWIGTGSLQPQHF. The CDR3 DNA reads TGTGCCAGCAGCCCCTGGATTGGGACAGGGTCACTCCAGCCCCAGCATTTT.

V usage is TRBV5-1 and J usage is TRBJ2-7; 13 bases agree with TRBD2. Germline loops: CDR1 SGHRS, CDR2 YFSETQ. This CDR3 comprises 15 residues. Losses at the gene ends were 6 bases for V and 5 bases for J; bases not matched to a gene: 8. Here the CDR3 reads CASTQLAGGRDEQYF. CDR3 DNA: TGCGCCAGCACTCAACTAGCGGGAGGGCGGGACGAGCAGTACTTC.

The V gene is TRBV7-9, the J gene TRBJ1-3; TRBD1 matches at 7 bases. CDR1 and CDR2 from the germline V gene are SEHNR and FQNEAQ (reference sequence). V was pared by 3 bases and J by 4 bases, with 6 bases of the junction left unmatched. The CDR3 sequence is 15 residues long. This chain's CDR3 is CASSLKGGYGNTIYF. CDR3 DNA: TGTGCCAGCAGCTTGAAAGGGGGCTACGGAAACACCATATATTTT.

The chain employs TRBV11-2 and TRBJ2-5, with 10 nucleotides matching TRBD2. V lost 1 base to trimming and J lost 4 bases; unmatched junction nucleotides: 6. Germline CDR1 is SGHAT and CDR2 is FQNNGV. The length of the CDR3 is 16 residues. The CDR3 loop is CASSLASGRVSETQYF. The CDR3 DNA sequence: TGTGCCAGCAGCTTAGCCAGCGGGAGGGTGTCAGAGACCCAGTACTTC.

The genes are TRBV27 and TRBJ2-2, with D maybe TRBD2 (5 bases). CDR1 and CDR2 from the germline V gene are MNHEY and SMNVEV (reference sequence). V gave up 6 bases and J gave up 0 bases, with 11 bases separating them. This CDR3 region has 15 residues. In nucleotides, the CDR3 is TGTGCCAGCAGGACCGGGAACTCGAACACCGGGGAGCTGTTTTTT. It encodes CASRTGNSNTGELFF.

V usage is TRBV5-6 and J usage is TRBJ1-6, with D unresolved. V lost 2 bases and J 0 bases, leaving 9 bases between the germline ends. Looked up from germline, CDR1 is SGHDT and CDR2 is YYEEEE. The CDR3 extends over 16 amino acids. CDR3 in amino acids: CASSFSGPSYNSPLHF. The CDR3, as DNA: TGTGCCAGCAGCTTCTCTGGTCCCTCCTATAATTCACCCCTCCACTTT. The whole variable domain, filled in from reference TRBV5-6 and TRBJ1-6, reads DAGVTQSPTHLIKTRGQQVTLRCSPKSGHDTVSWYQQALGQGPQFIFQYYEEEERQRGNFPDRFSGHQFPNYSSELNVNALLLGDSALYLCASSFSGPSYNSPLHFGNGTRLTVT.

The genes are TRBV6-1 and TRBJ1-2; D ambiguous. CDR1 and CDR2 (germline): MNHNS, SASEGT. Trimming cost V 2 bases and J 7 bases, with 2 bases left between them. This CDR3 is built from 10 residues. This chain's CDR3 is CASSELGYTF. CDR3 DNA: TGTGCCAGCAGTGAACTTGGCTACACCTTC.

This clone appeared once. The rearrangement uses TRBV6-1 and TRBJ2-7, with 8 bases fitting TRBD1. V was pared by 6 bases and J by 3 bases, with 10 bases of the junction left unmatched. Germline CDR1 reads MNHNS; CDR2 reads SASEGT. This CDR3 is 15 amino acids long. The CDR3 bases are TGTGCCAGCAGCCCCCCGCCCGGGACAGGCTACGAGCAGTACTTC. This gives the protein CASSPPPGTGYEQYF.

The chain uses TRBV5-6 and TRBJ1-1; maybe TRBD1 (5 bases). Trimming stripped 0 bases from V and 8 bases from J, with 8 bases between. The CDR3 extends over 12 amino acids. Germline lookup yields CDR1 SGHDT and CDR2 YYEEEE. The chain's CDR3 is CASSLVRGEAFF. In nucleotides, the CDR3 is TGTGCCAGCAGCTTGGTTAGGGGAGAAGCTTTCTTT.

The gene calls are TRBV10-3 and TRBJ2-5, with a tentative D call TRBD1 (6 bases). Trimming took off 11 bases at V and 5 bases at J, with 15 bases between the two ends. The CDR3 totals 12 residues. The germline V gene has CDR1 ENHRY and CDR2 SYGVKD. The CDR3 region is CAVKGGSETQYF. CDR3 DNA sequence: TGTGCCGTCAAAGGGGGTAGCGAGACCCAGTACTTC.

The chain is built from TRBV6-4 and TRBJ1-1; 8 nucleotides line up with TRBD1. CDR1 and CDR2 from the germline V gene are MRHNA and SNTAGT. This CDR3 is 15 amino acids long. V trimming: 0 bases; J trimming: 10 bases; junction bases outside the gene matches: 10. CDR3 residues: CASSDSGTGDFPAFF. The DNA for the CDR3 is TGTGCCAGCAGTGACTCCGGGACAGGAGATTTTCCAGCTTTCTTT.

The rearrangement links TRBV7-7 to TRBJ2-1; TRBD2 matches at 9 bases. Germline V CDR1 and CDR2: SSHAT, FNYEAQ (reference sequence). V shed 2 bases, J shed 9 bases, and the junction held 14 bases outside the gene matches. This CDR3 has 17 amino acids. The CDR3, as DNA: TGTGCCAGCAGCTTAACACATCTGGGCGGGAGGGCCGGTGAGCAGTTCTTC. Translating it yields CASSLTHLGGRAGEQFF.

This chain joins TRBV7-2 and TRBJ1-3, with 8 positions matching TRBD1. Germline V gene sequence: CDR1 SGHTA, CDR2 FQGNSA. Unmatched junction bases numbered 5, after V lost 0 bases and J lost 4 bases. The CDR3 consists of 16 residues. DNA for the CDR3: TGTGCCAGCAGCTTAGCGCTCAGGGGGCGCGGAAACACCATATATTTT. As protein: CASSLALRGRGNTIYF.

The rearrangement uses TRBV6-5 and TRBJ2-2; D might be TRBD1 (6 bases). The CDR3 is 12 amino acids. Germline CDR1 reads MNHEY; CDR2 reads SVGAGI. Deletions cut 6 bases from V and 6 bases from J, with 8 bases between. The CDR3 bases are TGTGCCAGCAGGGGACAAGCCGGGGAGCTGTTTTTT. Its translation is CASRGQAGELFF.

The chain has TRBV30 and TRBJ1-2; D remains ambiguous. Germline loops: CDR1 GTSNPN, CDR2 SVGIG (reference sequence). V lost 2 bases and J 4 bases, leaving 8 bases between the germline ends. The CDR3 loop spans 12 amino acids. The CDR3 sequence: CAWSRESYGYTF. The CDR3 nucleotides are TGTGCCTGGAGTAGGGAAAGCTATGGCTACACCTTC.

The rearrangement joins TRBV5-4 to TRBJ2-5; 12 bases align to TRBD1. Losses at the gene ends were 1 base for V and 6 bases for J; bases not matched to a gene: 7. This CDR3 is 16 amino acids long. Germline V gene lookup returns CDR1 SGHNT and CDR2 YYREEE (reference sequence). CDR3 sequence: CASSLPGQGAKQTQYF. In DNA, the CDR3 is TGTGCCAGCAGCTTGCCGGGACAGGGGGCGAAACAGACCCAGTACTTC.

The rearrangement joins TRBV14 to TRBJ2-7, with TRBD2 as a possible D gene (6 bases). The germline V gene encodes CDR1 SGHDN and CDR2 FVKESK. The CDR3 sequence is 15 residues long. The V end lost 0 bases, the J end lost 2 bases, and 11 bases lay between the germline ends. Here the CDR3 DNA reads TGTGCCAGCAGCCAAGAGGGGCGGGACCCCTACGAGCAGTACTTC. This codes for CASSQEGRDPYEQYF.

The V and J genes are TRBV10-2 and TRBJ1-6, with D possibly being TRBD1 (5 bases). CDR1 and CDR2 from the germline V gene are WSHSY and SAAADI. V was cut by 6 bases and J by 7 bases, with 13 bases left in between. The CDR3 contains 14 residues. The CDR3 loop reads CASRDAQGNSPLHF. The CDR3 DNA sequence: TGCGCCAGCAGGGACGCCCAGGGCAATTCACCCCTCCACTTT.

The chain uses TRBV28 and TRBJ2-2; 9 bases map to TRBD1. This CDR3 comprises 15 residues. V lost 5 bases to trimming and J lost 6 bases; unmatched junction nucleotides: 7. The germline CDR1 and CDR2 sequences are MDHEN and SYDVKM. The CDR3 loop reads CASSTGQGFPGELFF. Written as DNA, the CDR3 is TGTGCCAGCAGTACGGGACAGGGATTTCCCGGGGAGCTGTTTTTT.

This chain links TRBV28 with TRBJ2-1; possible D gene TRBD2, 6 bases. Germline V lookup: CDR1 MDHEN, CDR2 SYDVKM. The germline V and J ends were trimmed by 10 bases and 0 bases, with 13 bases remaining between them. CDR3 length: 14 amino acids. CDR3 loop: CATWRRDSYNEQFF. The CDR3 coding sequence is TGTGCCACCTGGCGGCGGGACTCCTACAATGAGCAGTTCTTC.

The V call is TRBV18, the J call TRBJ2-5; weak D call: TRBD2 (7 bases). CDR3 length: 15 amino acids. V lost 3 bases and J lost 3, with 14 bases in between. CDR1 KGHSH and CDR2 LQKENI come from the germline V gene. The CDR3 sequence is CASSPGGGLEETQYF. The DNA for the CDR3 is TGTGCCAGCTCACCGGGAGGGGGTTTGGAAGAGACCCAGTACTTC.

The count of this clone is one. This chain uses TRBV6-6 with TRBJ2-7; TRBD1 matches 10 bases. Germline CDR1 reads MNHNY; CDR2 reads SVGAGI (reference sequence). This CDR3 is 15 amino acids long. Trimming cost V 0 bases and J 3 bases; bases outside gene matches: 2. The chain's CDR3 is CASSYSGTGVYEQYF. The CDR3 DNA sequence: TGTGCCAGCAGTTACTCAGGGACAGGGGTCTACGAGCAGTACTTC.